This is a list of T cell receptor beta chains from one sample in a study of regulatory T cells in long-lasting Graves disease. MiXCR, run by TCRdb on the multiplex PCR reads, gives a single entry per CDR3 protein. The table lists 550,000 to 700,000 distinct CDR3 sequences, about 16% of them singletons. These data also formed part of another study, on T cells in Graves' hyperthyroidism and ophthalmopathy.

Sequenced here: peripheral blood mononuclear cells (PBMCs), sampled at new diagnosis, from a patient treated with antithyroid drugs. Receptors originate from a young man with Graves disease. Both conserved end residues are part of each CDR3. The D gene is left open where the match is weak. Not every row has a clone size; where given, it reads once, few, many or a size class.

TRBV3-1	-	TRBJ2-7	few	CASSPLRGPYEQYF	TGTGCCAGCAGCCCTCTACGGGGCCCCTACGAGCAGTACTTC
TRBV5-1	TRBD2	TRBJ2-3	-	CASSSRRREIADTQYF	TGCGCCAGCAGCTCCCGAAGGCGGGAGATCGCAGATACGCAGTATTTT
TRBV10-1	-	TRBJ1-6	many	CASDRDTDNSPLHF	TGCGCCAGCGACCGGGACACGGATAATTCACCCCTCCACTTT
TRBV2	TRBD1	TRBJ2-7	many	CASTLRAGGESSSYEQYF	TGTGCCAGCACCCTACGGGCAGGGGGCGAATCAAGCTCCTACGAGCAGTACTTC
TRBV5-1	-	TRBJ2-2	-	CASSLNTDTGELFF	TGCGCCAGCAGCTTGAACACAGACACCGGGGAGCTGTTTTTT
TRBV6-1	-	TRBJ1-4	few	CASTRSGEKLFF	TGTGCCAGCACTCGAAGCGGGGAAAAACTGTTTTTT
TRBV3-1	-	TRBJ1-4	-	CASSYNEKLFF	TGTGCCAGCAGCTATAATGAAAAACTGTTTTTT
TRBV6-1	TRBD1	TRBJ2-5	many	CASTSPRTGRQETQYF	TGTGCCAGCACCTCACCTAGGACAGGGAGGCAAGAGACCCAGTACTTC
TRBV9	-	TRBJ2-3	-	CASSVSIIGGDTQYF	TGTGCCAGCAGCGTATCGATAATAGGAGGAGATACGCAGTATTTT
TRBV20-1	-	TRBJ2-7	-	CSAPGRGPLGWQYF	TGCAGTGCGCCCGGGCGGGGCCCTCTGGGGTGGCAGTACTTC
TRBV10-2	-	TRBJ2-7	many	CASSNGRAYEQYF	TGCGCCAGCAGCAACGGTAGGGCCTACGAGCAGTACTTC
TRBV19	-	TRBJ2-1	few	CASTEGARVPYNEQFF	TGTGCCAGTACCGAAGGGGCTAGGGTCCCCTACAATGAGCAGTTCTTC
TRBV10-3	-	TRBJ1-1	few	CATTDSLNAEAFF	TGTGCCACCACGGACAGCCTGAACGCTGAAGCTTTCTTT
TRBV9	-	TRBJ1-3	-	CANSATGRGNTIYF	TGTGCCAACAGCGCCACGGGCCGTGGAAACACCATATATTTT
TRBV11-3	TRBD2	TRBJ2-2	-	CASSRVLADGTGELFF	TGTGCCAGCAGCCGCGTACTAGCGGATGGCACCGGGGAGCTGTTTTTT
TRBV3-1	-	TRBJ1-6	few	CASSQDRSYNSPLHF	TGTGCCAGCAGCCAAGATCGCTCCTATAATTCACCCCTCCACTTT
TRBV6-5	-	TRBJ1-2	-	CASSYRGTVNYGYTF	TGTGCCAGCAGTTATAGGGGGACCGTTAACTATGGCTACACCTTC
TRBV27	-	TRBJ1-4	many	CASSFSTDSVLFF	TGTGCCAGCAGTTTCTCCACAGATTCGGTACTGTTTTTT
TRBV2	TRBD1	TRBJ1-5	many	CATTGGTGAQPQHF	TGTGCCACCACCGGCGGGACAGGGGCTCAGCCCCAGCATTTT
TRBV12-3/TRBV12-4	TRBD1	TRBJ1-2	few	CASNPGQGTNYGYTF	TGTGCCAGCAACCCGGGACAGGGGACAAACTATGGCTACACCTTC
TRBV20-1	-	TRBJ1-5	many	CSAPETGLGRQPQHF	TGCAGTGCCCCTGAAACAGGGCTTGGCAGACAGCCCCAGCATTTT
TRBV27	-	TRBJ2-2	-	CASSLFTGRNTGELFF	TGTGCCAGCAGTTTATTCACAGGGAGGAACACCGGGGAGCTGTTTTTT
TRBV27	-	TRBJ2-7	many	CASYPVGSLGNEQYF	TGTGCCAGCTATCCCGTCGGGAGCCTTGGCAACGAGCAGTACTTC
TRBV19	TRBD2	TRBJ2-3	few	CASSIGGGTDTQYF	TGTGCCAGTAGTATCGGGGGGGGCACAGATACGCAGTATTTT
TRBV3-1	-	TRBJ2-1	many	CASSQDFKSYNEQFF	TGTGCCAGCAGCCAAGACTTTAAATCCTACAATGAGCAGTTCTTC
TRBV6-1	-	TRBJ2-7	-	CASSEASVGDYEQYF	TGTGCCAGCAGTGAAGCTAGCGTGGGGGATTACGAGCAGTACTTC
TRBV28	-	TRBJ1-4	many	CASSHRSGPNEKLFF	TGTGCCAGCAGCCACCGTAGCGGGCCTAATGAAAAACTGTTTTTT
TRBV27	-	TRBJ2-2	many	CASSYVQNTGELFF	TGTGCCAGCAGTTATGTGCAGAACACCGGGGAGCTGTTTTTT